One and the same sample provided the 17 T cell receptor beta chains below, sequenced in a study of monozygotic twins with inflammatory bowel disease. TCRdb processed the 5' RACE reads again and assigns one entry to each CDR3 protein, with no DNA. This sample's table has 330,000 or so distinct CDR3 sequences. Sequenced sample: blood. These receptors originate from a human donor with ulcerative colitis or Crohn's disease, or a healthy co-twin of an affected twin (not recorded which).

V gene TRBV30 combines with J gene TRBJ2-1; TCRdb proposes TRBD2, but this gene call is untestable without DNA. CDR3 length equals 18 residues. Germline lookup yields CDR1 GTSNPN and CDR2 SVGIG (reference sequence). This CDR3 reads CAWSGLAGASSSYNEQFF.

The chain has TRBV12-5 and TRBJ2-3; the D call of TRBD2 rests on TCRdb alone, since no DNA is present to check it. The CDR3 runs to 15 residues. The V gene's germline CDR1 is LGHNT and CDR2 FRNRAP. This CDR3 is CASSSGTLNRDTQYF.

The chain has TRBV29-1 and TRBJ2-2; there is no DNA to check the TCRdb D call of TRBD2. The CDR3 covers 17 residues. Looked up from germline, CDR1 is SQVTM and CDR2 is ANQGSEA. The CDR3: CSVESEVAGGSTGELFF.

The chain recombines TRBV20-1 with TRBJ2-2. CDR3 length: 12 residues. Germline assignment: CDR1 DFQATT and CDR2 SNEGSKA (reference sequence). CDR3 loop: CSAPTDTGELFF.

The chain uses TRBV5-1 and TRBJ1-3; TCRdb's D call, TRBD1, is unchecked because there is no DNA. Germline loops: CDR1 SGHRS, CDR2 YFSETQ. The CDR3 has 15 amino acids. Here the CDR3 reads CASSARTGTGNTIYF.

V gene TRBV4-3 combines with J gene TRBJ1-5. The CDR3 consists of 14 residues. Germline lookup yields CDR1 LGHNA and CDR2 YSLEER. CDR3 protein: CASSGDVGYQPQHF.

The V gene is TRBV3-1, the J gene TRBJ1-4; TCRdb names TRBD1, which stays unverified in the absence of DNA. The germline gives CDR1 LGHDT, CDR2 YNNKEL (reference sequence). The length of the CDR3 is 15 residues. The CDR3 sequence is CASSQGGPISEKLFF.

The CDR3 spells CSSPGQFTDTQYF. V is TRBV20-1 and J is TRBJ2-3; TCRdb's D gene call, TRBD1, goes unchecked for lack of DNA. The CDR3 consists of 13 residues. Germline lookup yields CDR1 DFQATT and CDR2 SNEGSKA (reference sequence).

The J gene is TRBJ2-7, the V gene TRBV29-1; there is no DNA to check the TCRdb D call of TRBD1. This CDR3 is built from 14 residues. In germline, CDR1 is SQVTM, CDR2 ANQGSEA. CDR3 region: CSVAGDRGPYEQYF.

This chain links TRBV5-1 with TRBJ1-1; TCRdb returns TRBD1, unconfirmable since there is no DNA. The CDR3 is made up of 14 amino acids. Germline loops: CDR1 SGHRS, CDR2 YFSETQ. The CDR3 sequence is CASSSGQSSTEAFF.

This chain joins TRBV20-1 and TRBJ2-7; there is no DNA to check the TCRdb D call of TRBD2. Germline CDR1 and CDR2: DFQATT and SNEGSKA (reference sequence). The CDR3 has 15 residues. CDR3 amino acids: CSARDQREGYYEQYF.

The rearrangement joins TRBV5-1 to TRBJ1-4; TCRdb designates TRBD1, a call that cannot be tested without DNA. There are 20 residues in the CDR3. From germline, CDR1 is SGHRS and CDR2 YFSETQ. This CDR3 is CASSLALPGTGGPRNEKLFF.

This chain joins TRBV6-1 and TRBJ2-7; there is no DNA to check the TCRdb D call of TRBD2. In germline, CDR1 is MNHNS, CDR2 SASEGT. This CDR3 has 14 amino acids. The CDR3 sequence: CASSVSGSYYEQYF.

The V gene is TRBV12-3 or TRBV12-4, the J gene TRBJ2-1; absent DNA, TCRdb's TRBD2 call cannot be checked. This CDR3 spans 16 amino acids. The CDR3 spells CASSLAPGTSINEQFF.

The chain is built from TRBV20-1 and TRBJ2-4; the D call from TCRdb, TRBD2, cannot be confirmed without DNA. The CDR3 consists of 15 residues. CDR1 and CDR2 from the germline V gene are DFQATT and SNEGSKA (reference sequence). The CDR3 region is CSALTSGIAKNIQYF.

The chain uses TRBV20-1 and TRBJ2-3; TCRdb's D call, TRBD1, is unchecked because there is no DNA. Germline loops: CDR1 DFQATT, CDR2 SNEGSKA (reference sequence). The CDR3 sequence is 16 residues long. The CDR3 protein is CSADASPGTSKYTQYF.

The chain carries TRBV5-6 and TRBJ2-7; TCRdb calls TRBD2, which cannot be checked without DNA. The CDR3 extends over 16 amino acids. Germline CDR1 SGHDT, CDR2 YYEEEE. The CDR3 spells CASSLRTSRSVKEQYF.